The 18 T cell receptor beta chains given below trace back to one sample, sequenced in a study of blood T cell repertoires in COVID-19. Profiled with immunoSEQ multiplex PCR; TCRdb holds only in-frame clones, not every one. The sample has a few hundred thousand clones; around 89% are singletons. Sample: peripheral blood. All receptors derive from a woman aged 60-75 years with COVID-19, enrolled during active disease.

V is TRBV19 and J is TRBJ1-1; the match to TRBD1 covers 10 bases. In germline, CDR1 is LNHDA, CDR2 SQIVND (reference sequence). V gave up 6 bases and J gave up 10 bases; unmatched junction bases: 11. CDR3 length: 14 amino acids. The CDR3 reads CASSPDRGRLGAFF. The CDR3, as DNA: TGTGCCAGTAGCCCCGACAGGGGGCGGTTGGGAGCTTTCTTT.

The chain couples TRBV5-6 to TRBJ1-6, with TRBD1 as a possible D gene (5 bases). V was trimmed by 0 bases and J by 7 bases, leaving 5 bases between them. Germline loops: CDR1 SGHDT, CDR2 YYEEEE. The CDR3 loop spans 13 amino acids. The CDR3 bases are TGTGCCAGCAGCTTGGGACAGAATTCACCCCTCCACTTT. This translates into CASSLGQNSPLHF.

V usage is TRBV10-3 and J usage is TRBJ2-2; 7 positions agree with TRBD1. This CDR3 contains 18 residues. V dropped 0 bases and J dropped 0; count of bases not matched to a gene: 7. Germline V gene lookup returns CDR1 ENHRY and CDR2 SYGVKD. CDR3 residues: CAISESGGQPTNTGELFF. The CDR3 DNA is TGTGCCATCAGTGAGTCAGGGGGACAGCCTACGAACACCGGGGAGCTGTTTTTT.

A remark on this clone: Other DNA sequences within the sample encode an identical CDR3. The CDR3 DNA reads as TGTGCCAGCAGTCTGGACAGGGGTTATGGCTACACCTTC. This sequence encodes CASSLDRGYGYTF. The chain joins TRBV27 to TRBJ1-2, with 9 positions matching TRBD1. Per germline, CDR1 MNHEY and CDR2 SMNVEV (reference sequence). The CDR3 has 13 residues. The trim removed 5 bases at V and 5 bases at J, leaving 3 bases unmatched.

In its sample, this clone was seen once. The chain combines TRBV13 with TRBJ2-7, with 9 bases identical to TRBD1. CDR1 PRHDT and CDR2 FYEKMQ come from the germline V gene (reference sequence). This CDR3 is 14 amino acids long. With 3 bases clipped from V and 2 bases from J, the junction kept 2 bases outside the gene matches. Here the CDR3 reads CASSLDRGPYEQYF. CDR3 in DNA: TGTGCCAGCAGCTTGGACAGGGGCCCCTACGAGCAGTACTTC.

The CDR3 DNA sequence: TGCGCCAGCAGCGTGGCAGGGAACGCCATATATTTT. The encoded protein is CASSVAGNAIYF. V gene TRBV5-1 combines with J gene TRBJ1-3, with a possible D match to TRBD1 (5 bases). Per the germline V gene, CDR1 is SGHRS and CDR2 is YFSETQ. V lost 4 bases, J lost 11 bases, and 13 bases lay in between. This CDR3 spans 12 amino acids.

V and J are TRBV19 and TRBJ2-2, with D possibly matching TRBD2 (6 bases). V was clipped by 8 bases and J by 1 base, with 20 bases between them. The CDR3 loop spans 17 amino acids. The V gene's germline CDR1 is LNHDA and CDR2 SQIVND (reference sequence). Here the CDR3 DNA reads TGTGCCAGTTGTCGCTCGGGAGTAGGGAAGAACACCGGGGAGCTGTTTTTT. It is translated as CASCRSGVGKNTGELFF.

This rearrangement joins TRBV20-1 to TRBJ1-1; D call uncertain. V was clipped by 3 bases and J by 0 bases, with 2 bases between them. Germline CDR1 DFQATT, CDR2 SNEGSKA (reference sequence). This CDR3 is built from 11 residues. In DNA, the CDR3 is TGCAGTGCTAGCGTGAACACTGAAGCTTTCTTT. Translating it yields CSASVNTEAFF.

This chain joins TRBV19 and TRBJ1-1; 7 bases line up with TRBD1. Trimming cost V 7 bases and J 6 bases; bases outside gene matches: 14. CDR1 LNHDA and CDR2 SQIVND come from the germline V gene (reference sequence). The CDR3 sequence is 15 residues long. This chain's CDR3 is CASTYLSGRGAEAFF. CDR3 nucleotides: TGTGCCAGTACCTATCTTAGCGGCAGGGGGGCTGAAGCTTTCTTT.

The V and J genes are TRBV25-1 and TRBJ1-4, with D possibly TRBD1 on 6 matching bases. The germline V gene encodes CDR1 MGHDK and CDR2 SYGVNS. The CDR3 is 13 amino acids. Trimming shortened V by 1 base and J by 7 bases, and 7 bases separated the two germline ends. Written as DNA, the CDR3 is TGTGCCAGCAGTGAATCCAGGGGTGAAAAACTGTTTTTT. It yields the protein CASSESRGEKLFF.

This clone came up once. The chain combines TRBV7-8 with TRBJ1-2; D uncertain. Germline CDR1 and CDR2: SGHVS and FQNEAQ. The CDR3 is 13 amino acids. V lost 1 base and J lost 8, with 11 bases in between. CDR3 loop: CASSLGTRRGYTF. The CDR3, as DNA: TGTGCCAGCAGCTTAGGTACCAGGAGGGGCTACACCTTC.

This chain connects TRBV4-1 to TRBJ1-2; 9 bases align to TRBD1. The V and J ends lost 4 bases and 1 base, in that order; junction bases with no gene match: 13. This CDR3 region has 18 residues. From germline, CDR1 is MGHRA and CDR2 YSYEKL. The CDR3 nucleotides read TGCGCCAGCAGCCCCCATCATTCACAGGGGGCGCATAACTATGGCTACACCTTC. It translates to CASSPHHSQGAHNYGYTF.

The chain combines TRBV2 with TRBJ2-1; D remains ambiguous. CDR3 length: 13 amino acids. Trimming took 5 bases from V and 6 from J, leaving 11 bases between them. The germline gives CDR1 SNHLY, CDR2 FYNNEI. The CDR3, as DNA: TGTGCCAGCAGTAAAGGGCTCTTCAATGAGCAGTTCTTC. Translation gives CASSKGLFNEQFF.

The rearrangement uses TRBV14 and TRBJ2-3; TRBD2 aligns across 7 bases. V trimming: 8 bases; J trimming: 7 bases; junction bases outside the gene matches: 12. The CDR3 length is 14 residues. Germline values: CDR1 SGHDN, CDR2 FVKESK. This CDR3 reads CASGEGLALHTQYF. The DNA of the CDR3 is TGTGCCAGCGGGGAGGGCCTGGCGCTTCATACGCAGTATTTT. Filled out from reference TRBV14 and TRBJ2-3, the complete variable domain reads EAGVTQFPSHSVIEKGQTVTLRCDPISGHDNLYWYRRVMGKEIKFLLHFVKESKQDESGMPNNRFLAERTGGTYSTLKVQPAELEDSGVYFCASGEGLALHTQYFGPGTRLTVL.

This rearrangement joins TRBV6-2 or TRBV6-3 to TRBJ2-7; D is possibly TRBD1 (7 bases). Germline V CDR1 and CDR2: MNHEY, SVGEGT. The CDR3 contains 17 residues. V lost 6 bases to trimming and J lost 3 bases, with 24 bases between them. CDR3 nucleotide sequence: TGTGCCAGCAGCTCACGCCCGACAGGGAGGTTCGTCTACGAGCAGTACTTC. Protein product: CASSSRPTGRFVYEQYF.

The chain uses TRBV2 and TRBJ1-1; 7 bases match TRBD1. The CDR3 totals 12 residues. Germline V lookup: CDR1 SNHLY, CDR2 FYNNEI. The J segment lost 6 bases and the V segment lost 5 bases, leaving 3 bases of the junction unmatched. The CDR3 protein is CASSTGVSEAFF. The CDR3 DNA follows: TGTGCCAGCAGTACAGGGGTTTCTGAAGCTTTCTTT. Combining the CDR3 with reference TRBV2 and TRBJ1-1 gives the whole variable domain EPEVTQTPSHQVTQMGQEVILRCVPISNHLYFYWYRQILGQKVEFLVSFYNNEISEKSEIFDDQFSVERPDGSNFTLKIRSTKLEDSAMYFCASSTGVSEAFFGQGTRLTVV.

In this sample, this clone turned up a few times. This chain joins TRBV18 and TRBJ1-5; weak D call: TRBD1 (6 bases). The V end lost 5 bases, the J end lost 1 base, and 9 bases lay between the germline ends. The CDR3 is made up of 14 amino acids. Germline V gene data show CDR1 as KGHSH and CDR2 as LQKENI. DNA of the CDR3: TGTGCCAGCTCAGTAGGGGGAAGCAATCAGCCCCAGCATTTT. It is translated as CASSVGGSNQPQHF.

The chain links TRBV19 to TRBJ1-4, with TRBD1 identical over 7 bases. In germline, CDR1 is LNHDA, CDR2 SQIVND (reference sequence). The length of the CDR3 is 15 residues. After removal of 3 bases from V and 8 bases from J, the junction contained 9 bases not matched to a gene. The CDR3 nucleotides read TGTGCCAGTAGTATGAACGGACAGGAAAACGAAAAACTGTTTTTT. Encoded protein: CASSMNGQENEKLFF.